This T cell receptor beta chain derives from a study of shared clonotypes between healthy human individuals. Study-wide results and limits: It was anticipated that sequencing depth would influence how many clonotypes donors shared.

A note on this clone: Its antigen is not identified.

Among the donors, all were Caucasian adults who lived in Nashville, Tennessee. Deep-level settings were used for running the assay. Original processing notes: Filtering was not the same, since immunoSEQ gave junction-only sequences without quality scores. TCRdb's table, derived via immunoSEQ multiplex PCR, lists solely in-frame clones and lacks some. Clonal size and the V and J genes are those of that table, whereas D and trimming came from the DNA. The data contain approximately 110,000 clones, 65% to 75% of them singletons. Germline V gives CDR1 MNHNY, CDR2 SVGAGI (reference sequence). Trimming cost V 2 bases and J 9 bases, with 11 bases left between them. The CDR3 runs 13 residues.

This chain uses TRBV6-6 with TRBJ2-1; D remains unclear. Specimen: memory CD8+ T cells sorted from blood. As for subset: CD45RO+ cells pooled with CCR7-negative TemRA cells. The sequence came from a young woman in good health. The CDR3 loop is CASSYTWVGEQFF. For the CDR3, the DNA is TGTGCCAGCAGTTACACATGGGTAGGTGAGCAGTTCTTC.